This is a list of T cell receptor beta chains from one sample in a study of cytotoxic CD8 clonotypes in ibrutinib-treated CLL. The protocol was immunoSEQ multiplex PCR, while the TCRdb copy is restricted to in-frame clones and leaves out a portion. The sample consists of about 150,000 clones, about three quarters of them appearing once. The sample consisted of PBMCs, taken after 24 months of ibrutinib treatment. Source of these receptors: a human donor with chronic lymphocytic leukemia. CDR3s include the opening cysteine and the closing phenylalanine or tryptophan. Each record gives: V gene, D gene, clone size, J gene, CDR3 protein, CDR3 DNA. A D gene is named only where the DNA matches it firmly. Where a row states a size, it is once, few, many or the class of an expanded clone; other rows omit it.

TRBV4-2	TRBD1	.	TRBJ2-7	CASSQNRGAQPYEQYF	TGTGCCAGCAGCCAAAACAGGGGGGCCCAACCCTACGAGCAGTACTTC
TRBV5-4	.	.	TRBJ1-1	CASSLEVDTEAFF	TGTGCCAGCAGCTTGGAGGTGGACACTGAAGCTTTCTTT
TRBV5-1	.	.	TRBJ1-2	CASSEGQSDSPYGYTF	TGCGCCAGCAGTGAGGGTCAGTCCGACTCCCCTTATGGCTACACCTTC
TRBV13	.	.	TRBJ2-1	CASQAGGLDNEQFF	TGTGCCAGCCAAGCTGGGGGCCTCGACAATGAGCAGTTCTTC
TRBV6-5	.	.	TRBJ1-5	CASNQGWGSGQPQHF	TGTGCCAGCAACCAGGGGTGGGGGTCCGGTCAGCCCCAGCATTTT
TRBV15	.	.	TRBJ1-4	CATSRGGTRNEKLFF	TGTGCCACCAGCAGGGGGGGCACCCGTAATGAAAAACTGTTTTTT
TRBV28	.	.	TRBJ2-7	CASSAGGGGWNEQYF	TGTGCCAGCAGTGCCGGGGGCGGGGGTTGGAACGAGCAGTACTTC
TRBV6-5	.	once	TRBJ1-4	CASRASGGEKLFF	TGTGCCAGCAGAGCGAGTGGGGGTGAAAAACTGTTTTTT
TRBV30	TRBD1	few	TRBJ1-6	CAWRGQGNSPLHF	TGTGCCTGGAGGGGACAGGGTAATTCACCCCTCCACTTT
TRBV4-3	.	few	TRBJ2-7	CASSQGRDGSSYEQYF	TGCGCCAGCAGCCAAGGCCGGGACGGAAGCTCCTACGAGCAGTACTTC
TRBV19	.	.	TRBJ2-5	CASSMWGETQYF	TGTGCCAGTAGTATGTGGGGGGAGACCCAGTACTTC
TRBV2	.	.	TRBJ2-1	CASEAESSYNEQFF	TGTGCCAGCGAAGCGGAGAGCTCCTACAATGAGCAGTTCTTC
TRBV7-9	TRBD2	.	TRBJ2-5	CASSFIWEAAGGQETQYF	TGTGCCAGCAGCTTTATATGGGAGGCGGCCGGGGGGCAAGAGACCCAGTACTTC
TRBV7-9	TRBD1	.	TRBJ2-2	CASSGRQGPTAGELFF	TGTGCCAGCAGCGGCCGACAGGGGCCCACCGCAGGGGAGCTGTTTTTT
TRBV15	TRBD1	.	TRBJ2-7	CATSRSGVSSGTGGNEQYF	TGTGCCACCAGCAGATCGGGAGTTAGCTCCGGGACAGGAGGTAACGAGCAGTACTTC
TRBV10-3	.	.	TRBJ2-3	CAISVADPDTDTQYF	TGTGCCATCAGTGTGGCGGACCCGGACACAGATACGCAGTATTTT
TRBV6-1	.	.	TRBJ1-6	CASRGVGKAPLHF	TGTGCCAGCAGGGGGGTGGGGAAGGCACCCCTCCACTTT
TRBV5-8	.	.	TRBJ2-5	CASSLGVAVETQYF	TGTGCCAGCAGCTTGGGGGTAGCTGTTGAGACCCAGTACTTC
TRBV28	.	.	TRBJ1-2	CASSFVGDATEYGYTF	TGTGCCAGCAGTTTTGTGGGGGATGCGACAGAGTATGGCTACACCTTC
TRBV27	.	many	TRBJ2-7	CASAWDPTYEQYF	TGTGCCAGCGCCTGGGACCCAACCTACGAGCAGTACTTC
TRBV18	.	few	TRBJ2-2	CASSPAADPNTGELFF	TGTGCCAGCTCACCAGCTGCCGACCCGAACACCGGGGAGCTGTTTTTT
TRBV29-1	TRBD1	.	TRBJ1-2	CSVAGTEIGYTF	TGCAGCGTTGCAGGGACAGAGATCGGCTACACCTTC
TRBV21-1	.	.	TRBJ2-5	CASSKQETQYF	TGTGCCAGCAGCAAACAAGAGACCCAGTACTTC
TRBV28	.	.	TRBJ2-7	CASSLGRGQYF	TGTGCCAGCAGCCTCGGGCGTGGGCAGTACTTC
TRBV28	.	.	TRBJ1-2	CASRLDAGPYGYTF	TGTGCCAGCCGACTGGACGCAGGACCCTATGGCTACACCTTC
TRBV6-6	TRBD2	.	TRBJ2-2	CASSLGLAGTGELFF	TGTGCCAGCAGCCTGGGACTAGCGGGGACCGGGGAGCTGTTTTTT
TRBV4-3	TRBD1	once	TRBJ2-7	CASSQGWGTGVYEQYF	TGCGCCAGCAGCCAAGGCTGGGGGACAGGGGTCTACGAGCAGTACTTC
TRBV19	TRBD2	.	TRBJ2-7	CASSTDSGGSYEQYF	TGTGCCAGTAGTACCGATAGCGGGGGGAGCTACGAGCAGTACTTC
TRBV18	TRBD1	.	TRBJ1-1	CASSPEQGAAFVAFF	TGTGCCAGCTCACCGGAGCAGGGGGCCGCCTTTGTGGCTTTCTTT
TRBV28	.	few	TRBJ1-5	CATLAGGGGQPQHF	TGTGCCACCCTGGCGGGGGGTGGAGGTCAGCCCCAGCATTTT
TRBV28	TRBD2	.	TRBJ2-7	CASSRLGLVGYEQYF	TGTGCCAGCAGCCGACTTGGACTAGTCGGCTACGAGCAGTACTTC
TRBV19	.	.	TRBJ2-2	CASSIVGWELFF	TGTGCCAGTAGTATAGTGGGGTGGGAGCTGTTTTTT
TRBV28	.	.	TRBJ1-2	CASSFGQGDGYTF	TGTGCCAGCAGTTTTGGGCAGGGTGATGGCTACACCTTC
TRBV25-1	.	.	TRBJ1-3	CASRGSGGNTIYF	TGTGCCAGCCGTGGGTCCGGGGGAAACACCATATATTTT
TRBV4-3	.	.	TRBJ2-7	CASSPDMGGYEQYF	TGCGCCAGCAGCCCCGACATGGGAGGCTACGAGCAGTACTTC
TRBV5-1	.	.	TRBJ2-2	CATGVTNTGELFF	TGCGCCACAGGGGTGACGAACACCGGGGAGCTGTTTTTT
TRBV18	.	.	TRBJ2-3	CASSPFSVRSTDTQYF	TGTGCCAGCTCACCATTTAGTGTCAGGAGCACAGATACGCAGTATTTT
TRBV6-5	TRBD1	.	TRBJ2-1	CASSPGTVYNEQFF	TGTGCCAGCAGCCCTGGGACAGTCTACAATGAGCAGTTCTTC
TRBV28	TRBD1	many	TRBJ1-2	CASSSTGAGYGYTF	TGTGCCAGCAGTTCGACAGGGGCGGGCTATGGCTACACCTTC
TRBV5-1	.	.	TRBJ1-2	CASSLAGTANGYTF	TGCGCCAGCAGCTTGGCCGGAACCGCCAATGGCTACACCTTC
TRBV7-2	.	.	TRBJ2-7	CASSLWAVPYEQYF	TGTGCCAGCAGCTTATGGGCCGTACCCTACGAGCAGTACTTC
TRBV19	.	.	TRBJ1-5	CASSILGSYSNQPQHF	TGTGCCAGTAGTATACTGGGCAGTTATAGCAATCAGCCCCAGCATTTT
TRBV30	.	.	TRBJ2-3	CAWSWGPRTDTQYF	TGTGCCTGGAGTTGGGGGCCCCGCACAGATACGCAGTATTTT
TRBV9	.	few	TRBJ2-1	CASSRGIGQFF	TGTGCCAGCAGCAGGGGAATTGGGCAGTTCTTC
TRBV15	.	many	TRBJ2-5	CATSRDWETQYF	TGTGCCACCAGCAGAGATTGGGAGACCCAGTACTTC
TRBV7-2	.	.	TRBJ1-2	CASSRGAAYGYTF	TGTGCCAGCAGCCGCGGGGCAGCCTATGGCTACACCTTC
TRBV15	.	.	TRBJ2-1	CATSRPPPRGRAGARSSYNEQFF	TGTGCCACCAGCAGACCCCCCCCGCGGGGCAGGGCTGGGGCCCGGAGCTCCTACAATGAGCAGTTCTTC
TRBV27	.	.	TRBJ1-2	CASRPGGTNYGYTF	TGTGCCAGCAGACCCGGGGGGACCAACTATGGCTACACCTTC
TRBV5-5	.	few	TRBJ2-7	CASSLWDTYEQYF	TGTGCCAGCAGCTTGTGGGACACCTACGAGCAGTACTTC
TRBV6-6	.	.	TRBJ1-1	CASSYSIGAEAFF	TGTGCCAGCAGTTACTCGATAGGGGCTGAAGCTTTCTTT
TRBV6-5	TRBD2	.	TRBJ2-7	CASSYAGGDISYEQYF	TGTGCCAGCAGTTACGCGGGGGGCGATATCTCCTACGAGCAGTACTTC
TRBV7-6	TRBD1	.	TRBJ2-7	CASSLEVGQGSYEQYF	TGTGCCAGCAGCTTAGAGGTGGGACAGGGGTCCTACGAGCAGTACTTC
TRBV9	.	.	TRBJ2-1	CASSVGEIPYNEQFF	TGTGCCAGCAGCGTCGGCGAGATTCCCTACAATGAGCAGTTCTTC
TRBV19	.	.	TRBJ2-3	CASSPRGTPTDTQYF	TGTGCCAGTAGTCCAAGGGGGACCCCCACAGATACGCAGTATTTT
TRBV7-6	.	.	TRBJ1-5	CASSQGRGGNQPQHF	TGTGCCAGCAGCCAGGGCCGGGGGGGCAATCAGCCCCAGCATTTT
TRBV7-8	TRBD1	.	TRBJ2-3	CASSLGRTGATQYF	TGTGCCAGCAGCTTGGGGCGGACAGGGGCTACGCAGTATTTT
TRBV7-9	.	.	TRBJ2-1	CASSQTGEGEQFF	TGTGCCAGCAGCCAGACAGGGGAGGGTGAGCAGTTCTTC
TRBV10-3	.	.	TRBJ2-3	CAITPSGVVTDTQYF	TGTGCCATCACCCCCTCTGGAGTGGTCACAGATACGCAGTATTTT
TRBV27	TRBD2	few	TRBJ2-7	CASSWEGLPYEQYF	TGTGCCAGCAGTTGGGAGGGGCTCCCCTACGAGCAGTACTTC